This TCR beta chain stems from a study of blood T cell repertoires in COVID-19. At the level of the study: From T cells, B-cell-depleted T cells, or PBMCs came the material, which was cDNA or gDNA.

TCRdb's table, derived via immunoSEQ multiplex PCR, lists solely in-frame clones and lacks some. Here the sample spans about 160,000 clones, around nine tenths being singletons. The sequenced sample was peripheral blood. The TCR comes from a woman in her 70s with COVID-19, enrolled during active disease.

The CDR3 protein is CASSYSGGARYTEAFF. The CDR3, as DNA: TGTGCCAGCAGTTACTCTGGTGGTGCGAGGTATACTGAAGCTTTCTTT. This sequence joins TRBV6-5 and TRBJ1-1; D gene unclear. The V end lost 0 bases, the J end lost 5 bases, and 16 bases lay between the germline ends. Germline V gene lookup returns CDR1 MNHEY and CDR2 SVGAGI. The CDR3 runs 16 residues.